The clone carrying this T cell receptor (beta chain) has more than one count but fewer than ten. J gave up 0 bases and V 1 base, and 6 bases lay outside the gene matches. Germline V CDR1 and CDR2: SGHTA, FQGTGA. The CDR3 spans 17 residues. The data belong to a study of blood T cell repertoires in COVID-19. Data came from immunoSEQ multiplex PCR; TCRdb stores just in-frame clones and leaves some out. The table has some 170,000 clones, 75% to 80% seen once. The sequenced sample was peripheral blood. V is TRBV7-3 and J is TRBJ2-3; 8 bases match TRBD2. This clonotype originated in a woman aged 70 to 79 with acute or convalescent COVID-19. The CDR3 DNA reads as TGTGCCAGCAGCTTAAATCCAAGCGGGAGTAGCACAGATACGCAGTATTTT. Protein: CASSLNPSGSSTDTQYF.